The present TCR beta chain was sequenced within a study of T cell responses to AZD1222 COVID-19 vaccine. Study-level information: Pooling of second doses given at about 4 or about 12 weeks was done. Study-wide findings and caveats: Scientists sampled the repertoires only once the peak T cell response had passed. Clonal diversity may have been underestimated, and the donors were mostly white British, with more females than males. Vaccine-associated CD4 TCRs spanned spike, dominant at 160-218 and 743-854.

Remarks on this clone: The antigen remains unidentified.

Libraries were prepared by immunoSEQ multiplex PCR; TCRdb keeps only in-frame clonotypes and omits some of them. The table lists over 85,000 clones, approximately 94% of them singletons. In germline, CDR1 is LNHDA, CDR2 SQIVND (reference sequence). CDR3 size: 13 residues. V was pared by 3 bases and J by 7 bases, with 10 bases between. The chain links TRBV19 to TRBJ1-5; D is possibly TRBD1 (5 bases). The specimen comprised peripheral blood, sampled on day 0 of AZD1222 vaccination. The TCR was taken from an adult in good health. The chain's CDR3 is CASSMVWGQPQHF. Written as DNA, the CDR3 is TGTGCCAGTAGTATGGTGTGGGGGCAGCCCCAGCATTTT.